This TCR beta chain derives from a study of CD8+CD57+ T cells in acquired aplastic anemia. Study details: Healthy donor CD4+ cell samples had a mean of roughly 10 million reads.

Broader study findings: Found in both controls and patients were around 29 CD8+ CDR3 sequences.

This clonotype was seen a handful of times. Antigen: not known. Template material for TCR beta VDJ and CDR3 profiling consisted of genomic DNA. TCRdb fed the reads into MiXCR, producing one record per CDR3 protein. The sample shows around 170,000 distinct CDR3 sequences, just over 45% of them seen only once. Germline loops: CDR1 LGHDT, CDR2 YNNKEL (reference sequence). This CDR3 is 14 amino acids long. V lost 1 base, J lost 6 bases, and 10 bases lay in between. The origin of this receptor is a human donor in good health. The chain couples TRBV3-1 to TRBJ1-5; D unclear. Input material: sorted CD4+, CD8+, or CD8+CD57+ T cells (not recorded which) from PBMCs. CDR3 in amino acids: CASSQVEGSQPQHF. In DNA form, the CDR3 reads TGTGCCAGCAGCCAAGTTGAGGGATCTCAGCCCCAGCATTTT. Complete variable domain (other parts from reference TRBV3-1 and TRBJ1-5): DTAVSQTPKYLVTQMGNDKSIKCEQNLGHDTMYWYKQDSKKFLKIMFSYNNKELIINETVPNRFSPKSPDKAHLNLHINSLELGDSAVYFCASSQVEGSQPQHFGDGTRLSIL.